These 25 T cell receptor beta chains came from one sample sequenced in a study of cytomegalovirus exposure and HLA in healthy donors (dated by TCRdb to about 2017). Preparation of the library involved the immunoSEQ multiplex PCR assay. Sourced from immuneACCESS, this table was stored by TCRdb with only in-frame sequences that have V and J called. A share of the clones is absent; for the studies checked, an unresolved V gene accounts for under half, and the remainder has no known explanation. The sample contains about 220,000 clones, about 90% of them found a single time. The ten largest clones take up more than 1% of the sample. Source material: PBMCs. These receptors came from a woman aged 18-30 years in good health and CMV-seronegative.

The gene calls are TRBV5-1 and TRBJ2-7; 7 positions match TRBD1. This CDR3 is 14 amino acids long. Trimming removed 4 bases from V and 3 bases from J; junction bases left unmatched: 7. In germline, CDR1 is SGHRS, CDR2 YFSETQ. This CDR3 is CASSKSGGGYEQYF. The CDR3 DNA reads TGCGCCAGCAGCAAATCAGGGGGTGGCTACGAGCAGTACTTC.

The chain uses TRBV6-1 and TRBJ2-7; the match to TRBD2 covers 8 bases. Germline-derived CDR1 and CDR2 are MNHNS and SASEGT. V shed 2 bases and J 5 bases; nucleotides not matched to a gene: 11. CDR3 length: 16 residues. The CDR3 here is CASSEQSSGSQHEQYF. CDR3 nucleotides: TGTGCCAGCAGTGAACAATCTAGCGGGTCACAACACGAGCAGTACTTC.

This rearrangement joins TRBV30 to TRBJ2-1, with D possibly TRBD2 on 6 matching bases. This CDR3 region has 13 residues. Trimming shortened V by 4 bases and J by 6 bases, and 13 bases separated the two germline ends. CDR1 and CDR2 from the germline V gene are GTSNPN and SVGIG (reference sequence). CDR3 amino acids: CAWNQRAPNEQFF. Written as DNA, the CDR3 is TGTGCCTGGAACCAGCGGGCCCCCAATGAGCAGTTCTTC.

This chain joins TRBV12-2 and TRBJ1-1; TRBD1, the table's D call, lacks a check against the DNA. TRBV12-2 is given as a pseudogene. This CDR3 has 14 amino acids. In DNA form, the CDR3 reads TGTGCAAGTCGCTGGACAGGGAGGGAGACTGAAGCTTTCTTT. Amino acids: CASRWTGRETEAFF.

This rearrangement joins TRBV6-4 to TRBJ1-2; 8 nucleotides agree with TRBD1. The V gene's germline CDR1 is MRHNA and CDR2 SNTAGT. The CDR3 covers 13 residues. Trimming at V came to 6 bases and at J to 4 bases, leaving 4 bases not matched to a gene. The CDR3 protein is CASRGQGGYGYTF. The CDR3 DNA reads TGTGCCAGCAGAGGACAGGGAGGCTATGGCTACACCTTC.

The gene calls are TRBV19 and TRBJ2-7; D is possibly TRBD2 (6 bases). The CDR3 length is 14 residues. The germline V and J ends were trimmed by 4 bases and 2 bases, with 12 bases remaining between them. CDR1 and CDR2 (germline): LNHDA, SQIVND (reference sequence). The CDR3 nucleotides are TGTGCCAGTAGTACCCGACGGGGGACCTACGAGCAGTACTTC. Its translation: CASSTRRGTYEQYF.

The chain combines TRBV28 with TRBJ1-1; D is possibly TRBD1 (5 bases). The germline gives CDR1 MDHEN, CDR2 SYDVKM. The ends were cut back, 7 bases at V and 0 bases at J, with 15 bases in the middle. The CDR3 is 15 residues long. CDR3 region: CASNEQAGMNTEAFF. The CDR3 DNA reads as TGTGCCAGCAACGAACAGGCAGGGATGAACACTGAAGCTTTCTTT. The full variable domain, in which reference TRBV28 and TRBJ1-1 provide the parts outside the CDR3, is DVKVTQSSRYLVKRTGEKVFLECVQDMDHENMFWYRQDPGLGLRLIYFSYDVKMKEKGDIPEGYSVSREKKERFSLILESASTNQTSMYLCASNEQAGMNTEAFFGQGTRLTVV.

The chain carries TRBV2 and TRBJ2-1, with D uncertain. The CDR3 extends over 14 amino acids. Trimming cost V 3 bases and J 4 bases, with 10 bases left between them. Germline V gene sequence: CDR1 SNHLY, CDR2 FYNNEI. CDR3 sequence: CASSERILYNEQFF. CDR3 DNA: TGTGCCAGCAGTGAGCGGATTCTTTACAATGAGCAGTTCTTC.

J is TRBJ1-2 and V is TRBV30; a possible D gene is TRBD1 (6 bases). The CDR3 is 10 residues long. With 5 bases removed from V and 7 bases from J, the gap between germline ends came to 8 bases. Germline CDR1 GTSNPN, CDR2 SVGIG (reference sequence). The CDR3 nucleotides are TGTGCCTGGTTACAGGGTGGCTACACCTTC. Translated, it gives CAWLQGGYTF. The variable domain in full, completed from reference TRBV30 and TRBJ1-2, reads SQTIHQWPATLVQPVGSPLSLECTVEGTSNPNLYWYRQAAGRGLQLLFYSVGIGQISSEVPQNLSASRPQDRQFILSSKKLLLSDSGFYLCAWLQGGYTFGSGTRLTVV.

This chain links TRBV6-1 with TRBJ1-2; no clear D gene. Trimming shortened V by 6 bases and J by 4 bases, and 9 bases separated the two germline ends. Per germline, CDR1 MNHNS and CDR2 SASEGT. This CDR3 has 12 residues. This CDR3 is CASRAEFYGYTF. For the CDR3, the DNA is TGTGCCAGCAGGGCAGAATTCTATGGCTACACCTTC.

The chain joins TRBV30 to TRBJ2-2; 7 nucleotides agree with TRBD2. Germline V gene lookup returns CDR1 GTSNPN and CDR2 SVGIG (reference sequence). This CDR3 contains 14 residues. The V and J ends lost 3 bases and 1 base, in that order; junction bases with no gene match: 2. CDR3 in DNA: TGTGCCTGGAGCGGACTAGTGAACACCGGGGAGCTGTTTTTT. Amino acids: CAWSGLVNTGELFF.

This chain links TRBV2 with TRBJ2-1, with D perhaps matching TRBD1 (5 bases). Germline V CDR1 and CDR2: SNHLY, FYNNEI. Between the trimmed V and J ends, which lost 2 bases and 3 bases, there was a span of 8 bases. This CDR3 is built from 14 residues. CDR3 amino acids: CASSEWGYYNEQFF. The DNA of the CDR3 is TGTGCCAGCAGTGAATGGGGCTACTACAATGAGCAGTTCTTC.

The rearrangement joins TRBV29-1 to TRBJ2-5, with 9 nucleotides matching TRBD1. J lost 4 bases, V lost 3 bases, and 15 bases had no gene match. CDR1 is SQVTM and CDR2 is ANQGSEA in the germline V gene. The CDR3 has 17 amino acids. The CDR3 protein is CSVDNDRGQGRGETQYF. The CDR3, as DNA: TGCAGCGTTGATAACGACCGGGGACAGGGAAGAGGAGAGACCCAGTACTTC.

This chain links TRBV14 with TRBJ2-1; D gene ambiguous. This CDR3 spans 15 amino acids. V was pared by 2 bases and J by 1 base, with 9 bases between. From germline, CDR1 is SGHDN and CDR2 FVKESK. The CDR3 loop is CASSQNYQSYNEQFF. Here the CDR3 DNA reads TGTGCCAGCAGCCAAAACTATCAGTCCTACAATGAGCAGTTCTTC.

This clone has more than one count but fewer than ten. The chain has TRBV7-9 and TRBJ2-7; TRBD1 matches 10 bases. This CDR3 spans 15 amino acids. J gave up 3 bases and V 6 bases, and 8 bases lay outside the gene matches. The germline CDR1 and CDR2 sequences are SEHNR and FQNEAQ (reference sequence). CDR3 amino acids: CASSRTGTGVYEQYF. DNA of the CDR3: TGTGCCAGCAGTCGCACCGGGACAGGGGTCTACGAGCAGTACTTC.

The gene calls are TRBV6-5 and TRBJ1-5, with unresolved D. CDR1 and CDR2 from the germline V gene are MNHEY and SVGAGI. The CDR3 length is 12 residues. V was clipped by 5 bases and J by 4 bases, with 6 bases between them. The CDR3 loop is CASSLPNQPQHF. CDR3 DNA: TGTGCCAGCAGTCTACCGAATCAGCCCCAGCATTTT.

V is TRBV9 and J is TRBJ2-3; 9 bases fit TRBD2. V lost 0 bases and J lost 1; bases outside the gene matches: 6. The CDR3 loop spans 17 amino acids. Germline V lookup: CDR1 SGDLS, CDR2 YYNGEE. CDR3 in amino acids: CASSVGAGGPGTDTQYF. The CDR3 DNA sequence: TGTGCCAGCAGCGTAGGGGCGGGAGGGCCGGGCACAGATACGCAGTATTTT.

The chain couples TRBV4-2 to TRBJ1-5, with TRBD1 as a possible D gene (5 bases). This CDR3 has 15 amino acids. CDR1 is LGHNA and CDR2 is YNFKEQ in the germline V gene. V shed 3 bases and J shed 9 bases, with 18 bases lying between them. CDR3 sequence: CASSQGTGVNWPQHF. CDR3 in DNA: TGTGCCAGCAGCCAGGGGACGGGGGTAAATTGGCCCCAGCATTTT.

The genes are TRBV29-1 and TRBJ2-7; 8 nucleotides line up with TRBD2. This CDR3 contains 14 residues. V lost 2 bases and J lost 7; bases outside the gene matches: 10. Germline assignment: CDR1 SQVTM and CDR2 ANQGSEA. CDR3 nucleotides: TGCAGCGTTGAACGCTCGGGAGGGCCAATGGAGCAGTACTTC. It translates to CSVERSGGPMEQYF.

The CDR3 spells CASSGGALAGMVNEQFF. The CDR3 DNA follows: TGCGCCAGCAGCGGGGGGGCACTAGCGGGAATGGTGAATGAGCAGTTCTTC. V and J are TRBV5-1 and TRBJ2-1; 10 bases align to TRBD2. J was trimmed by 7 bases and V by 4 bases; bases with no gene match: 14. This CDR3 has 17 residues. Germline V gene sequence: CDR1 SGHRS, CDR2 YFSETQ.

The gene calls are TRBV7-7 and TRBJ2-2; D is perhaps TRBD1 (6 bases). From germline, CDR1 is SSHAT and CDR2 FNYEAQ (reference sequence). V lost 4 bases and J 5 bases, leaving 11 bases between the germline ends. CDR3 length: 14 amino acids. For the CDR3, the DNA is TGTGCCAGCAGCTCCACAGGGTCGACCGGGGAGCTGTTTTTT. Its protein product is CASSSTGSTGELFF.

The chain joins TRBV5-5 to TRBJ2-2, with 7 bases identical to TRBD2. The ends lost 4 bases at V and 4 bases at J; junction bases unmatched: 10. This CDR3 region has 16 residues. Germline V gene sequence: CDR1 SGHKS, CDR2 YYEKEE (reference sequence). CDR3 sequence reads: CASSPLGREPTGELFF. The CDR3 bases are TGTGCCAGCAGCCCCCTTGGGAGGGAACCCACCGGGGAGCTGTTTTTT.

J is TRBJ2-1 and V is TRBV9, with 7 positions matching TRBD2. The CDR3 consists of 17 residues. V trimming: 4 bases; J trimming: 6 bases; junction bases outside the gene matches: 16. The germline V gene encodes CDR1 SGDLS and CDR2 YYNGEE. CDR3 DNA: TGTGCCAGCAGCCTACGACTAGCCCTCCCCTCGGGCAATGAGCAGTTCTTC. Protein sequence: CASSLRLALPSGNEQFF.

In DNA, the CDR3 is TGCAGCGTTCGACAGGGTTTGGGGGGCTACACCTTC. It yields the protein CSVRQGLGGYTF. The chain couples TRBV29-1 to TRBJ1-2; 7 bases are a match to TRBD1. Unmatched junction bases numbered 8, after V lost 5 bases and J lost 8 bases. In germline, CDR1 is SQVTM, CDR2 ANQGSEA. This CDR3 has 12 residues.

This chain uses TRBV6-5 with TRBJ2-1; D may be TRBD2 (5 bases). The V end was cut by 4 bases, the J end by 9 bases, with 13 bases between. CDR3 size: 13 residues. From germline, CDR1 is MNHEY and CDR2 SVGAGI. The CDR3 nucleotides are TGTGCCAGCAGTTTCGTCCGGGGTAGTGAGCAGTTCTTC. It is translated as CASSFVRGSEQFF.